The 25 T cell receptor beta chains reported below all come from one sample, sequenced in a study of CD8 T cells in ankylosing spondylitis. Study-level results: Characteristic of ankylosing spondylitis blood, it appeared, was a TCR beta motif comprising several highly homologous variants.

These TCRs are of unknown antigen specificity. TCRdb re-analysed the 5' RACE reads in MiXCR, keeping a single row per CDR3 protein. Of roughly 450,000 distinct CDR3 sequences in the sample, 25% to 30% are singletons; the top ten hold 0.89%. Sequencing was done on a sample of blood, either unsorted or a sorted T cell fraction (not recorded which). The origin of the receptors is a male donor with ankylosing spondylitis.

This clonotype has more than one count but fewer than ten. V usage is TRBV5-1 and J usage is TRBJ2-1; 10 positions match TRBD1. This CDR3 contains 16 residues. CDR1 and CDR2 (germline): SGHRS, YFSETQ. V gave up 4 bases and J gave up 5 bases; unmatched junction bases: 9. The CDR3 here is CASSQPWGQGNNEQFF. The CDR3 bases are TGCGCCAGCAGCCAGCCTTGGGGACAGGGGAACAATGAGCAGTTCTTC.

The J gene is TRBJ1-4, the V gene TRBV20-1; D gene uncertain. The CDR3 runs to 12 residues. V was clipped by 6 bases and J by 8 bases, with 13 bases between them. CDR1 DFQATT and CDR2 SNEGSKA come from the germline V gene (reference sequence). CDR3 protein: CSAQWGNEKLFF. The CDR3 DNA is TGCAGTGCCCAGTGGGGTAACGAAAAACTGTTTTTT.

This clonotype has more than one count but fewer than ten. The chain uses TRBV20-1 and TRBJ2-1; a possible D gene is TRBD2 (6 bases). V was clipped by 0 bases and J by 0 bases, with 12 bases between them. There are 16 residues in the CDR3. Germline V gives CDR1 DFQATT, CDR2 SNEGSKA (reference sequence). The CDR3 reads CSARDPRGSSYNEQFF. CDR3 nucleotides: TGCAGTGCTAGAGATCCCCGGGGGAGCTCCTACAATGAGCAGTTCTTC.

This clonotype showed up just once. This chain connects TRBV3-1 to TRBJ1-1; D uncertain. The CDR3 covers 14 residues. Trimming removed 0 bases at V and 5 bases at J, with 10 bases between. Germline V lookup: CDR1 LGHDT, CDR2 YNNKEL (reference sequence). CDR3 residues: CASSQESGRTEAFF. DNA of the CDR3: TGTGCCAGCAGCCAAGAGTCTGGGCGGACTGAAGCTTTCTTT. Full variable domain (rest looked up from reference TRBV3-1 and TRBJ1-1): DTAVSQTPKYLVTQMGNDKSIKCEQNLGHDTMYWYKQDSKKFLKIMFSYNNKELIINETVPNRFSPKSPDKAHLNLHINSLELGDSAVYFCASSQESGRTEAFFGQGTRLTVV.

The V call is TRBV7-2, the J call TRBJ1-2; D is uncertain. Germline loops: CDR1 SGHTA, CDR2 FQGNSA. Trimming removed 2 bases from V and 8 bases from J, with 9 bases in between. CDR3 length: 12 residues. The CDR3 loop reads CASSLKGFGYTF. The CDR3 DNA follows: TGTGCCAGCAGCTTAAAAGGGTTCGGCTACACCTTC.

The rearrangement links TRBV20-1 to TRBJ1-1; 7 bases are a match to TRBD1. Germline CDR1 DFQATT, CDR2 SNEGSKA (reference sequence). With 5 bases clipped from V and 7 bases from J, the junction kept 4 bases outside the gene matches. The CDR3 spans 11 residues. The chain's CDR3 is CSALTGLEAFF. The CDR3 DNA follows: TGCAGTGCTCTGACAGGGCTTGAAGCTTTCTTT.

The genes are TRBV5-1 and TRBJ2-1; no reliable D call. This CDR3 is 13 amino acids long. Per germline, CDR1 SGHRS and CDR2 YFSETQ. The V gene lost 4 bases and the J gene lost 3 bases, with 8 bases spanning the gap. This chain's CDR3 is CASSNVGYNEQFF. For the CDR3, the DNA is TGCGCCAGCAGCAACGTGGGCTACAATGAGCAGTTCTTC.

V and J are TRBV7-9 and TRBJ2-1; 14 bases match TRBD2. The CDR3 covers 16 residues. Germline trimming cut 4 bases from V and 9 bases from J; bases unmatched to any gene: 8. Germline-derived CDR1 and CDR2 are SEHNR and FQNEAQ (reference sequence). CDR3 protein: CASSSTGTSGRGEQFF. The CDR3 coding sequence is TGTGCCAGCAGCTCCACCGGGACTAGCGGGAGAGGTGAGCAGTTCTTC.

This chain joins TRBV25-1 and TRBJ2-1; a weak D match, TRBD2 (5 bases). Germline CDR1 MGHDK, CDR2 SYGVNS. The CDR3 is made up of 14 amino acids. Trimming removed 9 bases from V and 0 bases from J, with 12 bases in between. The CDR3 nucleotides are TGTGCCAGTACGGACTGGAGCTCCTACAATGAGCAGTTCTTC. Encoded protein: CASTDWSSYNEQFF.

The gene calls are TRBV6-1 and TRBJ1-3; D is unclear. CDR1 and CDR2 from the germline V gene are MNHNS and SASEGT. Between the trimmed V and J ends, which lost 8 bases and 5 bases, there was a span of 4 bases. The CDR3 has 10 residues. Here the CDR3 reads CASGRNTIYF. The CDR3 DNA is TGTGCCAGCGGGCGAAACACCATATATTTT.

In its sample, this clonotype was seen a few times. The chain employs TRBV2 and TRBJ1-5; maybe TRBD1 (6 bases). The CDR3 runs to 15 residues. Germline CDR1 reads SNHLY; CDR2 reads FYNNEI. V was shortened by 6 bases and J by 1 base, with 13 bases between the two germline ends. CDR3 sequence reads: CASRGRGTSNQPQHF. As DNA, the CDR3 is TGTGCCAGCAGGGGCAGGGGTACGAGCAATCAGCCCCAGCATTTT.

This chain connects TRBV20-1 to TRBJ2-1, with D unclear. The CDR3 sequence is 13 residues long. The ends were cut back, 4 bases at V and 0 bases at J, with 7 bases in the middle. The V gene's germline CDR1 is DFQATT and CDR2 SNEGSKA (reference sequence). This CDR3 is CSATIHSYNEQFF. As DNA, the CDR3 is TGCAGTGCTACCATCCACTCCTACAATGAGCAGTTCTTC.

This clonotype appeared a few times. The chain has TRBV20-1 and TRBJ2-1; D unclear. V lost 1 base and J 3 bases, leaving 7 bases between the germline ends. The CDR3 is made up of 13 amino acids. Germline CDR1 is DFQATT and CDR2 is SNEGSKA (reference sequence). This CDR3 is CSARAPRYNEQFF. The CDR3 coding sequence is TGCAGTGCTAGAGCCCCCCGCTACAATGAGCAGTTCTTC.

This sequence joins TRBV20-1 and TRBJ1-1, with D possibly matching TRBD1 (5 bases). Germline CDR1 is DFQATT and CDR2 is SNEGSKA (reference sequence). The CDR3 is 15 residues long. Trimming stripped 1 base from V and 2 bases from J, with 14 bases between. The CDR3 sequence is CSARAVDIINTEAFF. CDR3 sequence (DNA): TGCAGTGCTAGAGCTGTGGACATTATTAACACTGAAGCTTTCTTT.

This chain links TRBV5-1 with TRBJ2-6; D possibly corresponds to TRBD1 (6 bases). Trimming left V 0 bases short and J 0 bases short, with 13 bases between. There are 18 residues in the CDR3. Germline CDR1 and CDR2: SGHRS and YFSETQ. This CDR3 reads CASSLAGDTISGANVLTF. As DNA, the CDR3 is TGCGCCAGCAGCTTGGCTGGGGACACCATCTCTGGGGCCAACGTCCTGACTTTC.

This clonotype was seen a handful of times. The J gene is TRBJ2-2, the V gene TRBV12-3 or TRBV12-4; D not certain. The CDR3 covers 12 residues. V was trimmed by 7 bases and J by 2 bases, leaving 5 bases between them. CDR3 in amino acids: CASIPNTGELFF. The DNA for the CDR3 is TGTGCCAGCATTCCTAACACCGGGGAGCTGTTTTTT.

This clonotype was counted between two and nine times. The J gene is TRBJ2-5, the V gene TRBV11-2; D may be TRBD1 (6 bases). CDR1 is SGHAT, CDR2 FQNNGV, per germline. Trimming stripped 4 bases from V and 5 bases from J, with 17 bases between. The CDR3 covers 15 residues. The CDR3 bases are TGTGCCAGCAGCTCAACCTCAGGGGTTTTCGAGACCCAGTACTTC. Its protein product is CASSSTSGVFETQYF.

CDR3 residues: CASSDRGTNSPLHF. CDR3 nucleotides: TGTGCCAGCAGTGACAGGGGCACGAATTCACCCCTCCACTTT. V usage is TRBV12-3 or TRBV12-4 and J usage is TRBJ1-6; TRBD1 matches 8 bases. The trim removed 5 bases at V and 7 bases at J, leaving 4 bases unmatched. The CDR3 is made up of 14 amino acids.

The chain is built from TRBV19 and TRBJ1-4; TRBD1 aligns across 8 bases. The CDR3 sequence is 14 residues long. Per the germline V gene, CDR1 is LNHDA and CDR2 is SQIVND (reference sequence). J gave up 7 bases and V 9 bases, and 10 bases lay outside the gene matches. The CDR3, as DNA: TGTGCCAGCTCTCGGACAGGGTGGGTTGAAAAACTGTTTTTT. It specifies CASSRTGWVEKLFF.

The chain combines TRBV12-3 or TRBV12-4 with TRBJ2-5; possibly TRBD2 for D (5 bases). The CDR3 has 14 residues. V was cut by 2 bases and J by 1 base, with 8 bases left in between. CDR3 protein: CASSLKGGQETQYF. The CDR3 coding sequence is TGTGCCAGCAGTTTAAAAGGAGGCCAAGAGACCCAGTACTTC.

In this sample, this clonotype turned up a few times. The rearrangement links TRBV12-3 or TRBV12-4 to TRBJ1-5, with TRBD1 as a possible D gene (5 bases). Trimming shortened V by 2 bases and J by 5 bases, and 10 bases separated the two germline ends. CDR3 length: 14 residues. CDR3 DNA: TGTGCCAGCAGTTTATACCAGGGTGATCAGCCCCAGCATTTT. Encoded protein: CASSLYQGDQPQHF.

V usage is TRBV7-2 and J usage is TRBJ2-7, with 7 bases matching TRBD2. V lost 1 base, J lost 4 bases, and 10 bases stayed unmatched. Germline V gives CDR1 SGHTA, CDR2 FQGNSA. The CDR3 is 16 residues long. CDR3 protein: CASSLGDYSAPYEQYF. CDR3 DNA sequence: TGTGCCAGCAGCTTAGGGGACTACTCCGCCCCTTACGAGCAGTACTTC.

The CDR3 DNA sequence: TGTGCCAGCAGTTACAAGGGTACGCAGTATTTT. Residues: CASSYKGTQYF. This chain links TRBV6-6 with TRBJ2-3; no clear D gene. CDR1 is MNHNY, CDR2 SVGAGI, per germline (reference sequence). Trimming pared 2 bases from V and 8 bases from J, leaving 5 bases between. This CDR3 comprises 11 residues.

The chain combines TRBV3-1 with TRBJ2-1, with TRBD1 matching over 8 bases. This CDR3 is built from 16 residues. CDR1 and CDR2 (germline): LGHDT, YNNKEL (reference sequence). V was pared by 1 base and J by 8 bases, with 10 bases of the junction left unmatched. In DNA form, the CDR3 reads TGTGCCAGCAGCCAAGTTCGGGACAGGCTTAGGTATGAGCAGTTCTTC. It specifies CASSQVRDRLRYEQFF.

J is TRBJ2-4 and V is TRBV3-1; D is possibly TRBD2 (6 bases). This CDR3 has 15 amino acids. In germline, CDR1 is LGHDT, CDR2 YNNKEL (reference sequence). V dropped 4 bases and J dropped 0 bases, with 10 bases sitting between them. The CDR3 coding sequence is TGTGCCAGCAGCCGGCAGGGACTAGCCAAAAACATTCAGTACTTC. Amino acids: CASSRQGLAKNIQYF. Looking up the rest from reference TRBV3-1 and TRBJ2-4 gives the full variable domain: DTAVSQTPKYLVTQMGNDKSIKCEQNLGHDTMYWYKQDSKKFLKIMFSYNNKELIINETVPNRFSPKSPDKAHLNLHINSLELGDSAVYFCASSRQGLAKNIQYFGAGTRLSVL.